This T cell receptor (beta chain) was sequenced in a study of blood T cell repertoires in COVID-19. Method: immunoSEQ multiplex PCR; TCRdb's copy keeps in-frame clones and lacks some. The sample holds about 100,000 clones, more than 60% seen once. The J segment lost 5 bases and the V segment lost 4 bases, leaving 7 bases of the junction unmatched. The CDR3 totals 16 residues. Germline lookup yields CDR1 SGHRS and CDR2 YFSETQ. The sample consisted of peripheral blood. The sequence derives from a man between 70 and 80 years old with active or convalescent COVID-19. The V and J genes are TRBV5-1 and TRBJ2-2; the match to TRBD1 covers 11 bases. For the CDR3, the DNA is TGCGCCAGCAGCCCCGGACAGGGGGCACGAACCGGGGAGCTGTTTTTT. Translating gives CASSPGQGARTGELFF.